These 20 T cell receptor beta chains were sequenced from one sample in a study of blood T cell repertoires in COVID-19 (TCRdb year 2020). Receptors were amplified or captured by the immunoSEQ multiplex PCR assay. Drawn from immuneACCESS, this table holds only the in-frame rearrangements with V and J called that TCRdb kept. Clones are partly lost; checked studies trace under half to an unresolved V gene and leave the rest unexplained. This sample lists 80,000 or so clones; approximately 89% were detected once. The leading ten clones occupy 2% to 3% of the sample. The sequenced sample was peripheral blood. All receptors derive from a man between 45 and 60 years old with acute or convalescent COVID-19.

This chain connects TRBV9 to TRBJ1-3, with D unresolved. The CDR3 has 15 amino acids. CDR1 and CDR2 from the germline V gene are SGDLS and YYNGEE. The ends were cut back, 4 bases at V and 0 bases at J, with 11 bases in the middle. The CDR3 bases are TGTGCCAGCAGCCCCGGCGGCTACTCTGGAAACACCATATATTTT. Translated: CASSPGGYSGNTIYF. The complete variable domain, with remaining parts taken from reference TRBV9 and TRBJ1-3, reads DSGVTQTPKHLITATGQRVTLRCSPRSGDLSVYWYQQSLDQGLQFLIQYYNGEERAKGNILERFSAQQFPDLHSELNLSSLELGDSALYFCASSPGGYSGNTIYFGEGSWLTVV.

V usage is TRBV28 and J usage is TRBJ1-2; possibly TRBD1 for D (6 bases). Per germline, CDR1 MDHEN and CDR2 SYDVKM. V was cut by 8 bases and J by 7 bases, with 20 bases left in between. The CDR3 runs 14 residues. The CDR3 bases are TGTGCCAGCGAGAGGAGGACAGATCTTTTTGGCTACACCTTC. Protein product: CASERRTDLFGYTF.

V gene TRBV12-3 or TRBV12-4 combines with J gene TRBJ1-1; no clear D. This CDR3 contains 11 residues. Trimming cost V 3 bases and J 5 bases, with 4 bases left between them. CDR3 loop: CASSLRTEAFF. CDR3 DNA: TGTGCCAGCAGTTTGAGAACTGAAGCTTTCTTT.

This chain links TRBV25-1 with TRBJ1-6; 7 bases are shared with TRBD1. The CDR3 is 12 residues long. V was pared by 3 bases and J by 10 bases, with 0 bases of the junction left unmatched. The germline V gene has CDR1 MGHDK and CDR2 SYGVNS. CDR3 sequence reads: CASSETGSPLHF. CDR3 nucleotides: TGTGCCAGCAGTGAGACAGGGTCACCCCTCCACTTT. The whole variable domain, filled in from reference TRBV25-1 and TRBJ1-6, reads EADIYQTPRYLVIGTGKKITLECSQTMGHDKMYWYQQDPGMELHLIHYSYGVNSTEKGDLSSESTVSRIRTEHFPLTLESARPSHTSQYLCASSETGSPLHFGNGTRLTVT.

CDR3 region: CAIRTSGYEQYF. CDR3 in DNA: TGTGCCATCCGGACTAGCGGATACGAGCAGTACTTC. V and J are TRBV12-3 or TRBV12-4 and TRBJ2-7; 10 bases fit TRBD2. The trim removed 10 bases at V and 4 bases at J, leaving 4 bases unmatched. This CDR3 region has 12 residues.

The CDR3 sequence is CATMEVAKNIQYF. In nucleotides, the CDR3 is TGTGCCACAATGGAGGTAGCCAAAAACATTCAGTACTTC. The chain carries TRBV6-5 and TRBJ2-4, with D perhaps matching TRBD2 (5 bases). CDR3 length: 13 amino acids. V lost 10 bases to trimming and J lost 0 bases, with 10 bases between them. In germline, CDR1 is MNHEY, CDR2 SVGAGI.

In this sample, this clone turned up once. V gene TRBV19 combines with J gene TRBJ2-2; weak D call: TRBD2 (7 bases). The CDR3 sequence is 15 residues long. CDR1 LNHDA and CDR2 SQIVND come from the germline V gene (reference sequence). V lost 6 bases and J lost 4, with 15 bases in between. The DNA for the CDR3 is TGTGCCAGTAGCCTGGATGCGGGGGCCACCGGGGAGCTGTTTTTT. Its protein product is CASSLDAGATGELFF.

The chain joins TRBV2 to TRBJ2-3, with D unresolved. Germline lookup yields CDR1 SNHLY and CDR2 FYNNEI. The CDR3 runs to 12 residues. Trimming shortened V by 6 bases and J by 6 bases, and 10 bases separated the two germline ends. The CDR3 region is CASRVTGDTQYF. Written as DNA, the CDR3 is TGTGCCAGCAGGGTCACTGGTGATACGCAGTATTTT.

The chain joins TRBV12-3 or TRBV12-4 to TRBJ1-5; TRBD1 is a possible D gene (6 bases). Trimming left V 2 bases short and J 5 bases short, with 7 bases between. The CDR3 covers 13 residues. CDR3 amino acids: CASSLRGYQPQHF. Here the CDR3 DNA reads TGTGCCAGCAGTTTAAGGGGGTATCAGCCCCAGCATTTT.

CDR3 DNA: TGTGCCAGCAGCCTGGACAGGGAACGTGGCTACACCTTC. It encodes CASSLDRERGYTF. The V gene is TRBV5-4, the J gene TRBJ1-2, with 8 bases that match TRBD1. Germline loops: CDR1 SGHNT, CDR2 YYREEE (reference sequence). V trimming: 4 bases; J trimming: 7 bases; junction bases outside the gene matches: 6. The CDR3 loop spans 13 amino acids. Full variable domain (remainder filled in from reference TRBV5-4 and TRBJ1-2): ETGVTQSPTHLIKTRGQQVTLRCSSQSGHNTVSWYQQALGQGPQFIFQYYREEENGRGNFPPRFSGLQFPNYSSELNVNALELDDSALYLCASSLDRERGYTFGSGTRLTVV.

This chain connects TRBV7-9 to TRBJ2-5, with 7 bases matching TRBD1. The CDR3 totals 13 residues. Germline V gives CDR1 SEHNR, CDR2 FQNEAQ (reference sequence). The J segment lost 4 bases and the V segment lost 5 bases, leaving 4 bases of the junction unmatched. The chain's CDR3 is CASSRQGPETQYF. DNA of the CDR3: TGTGCCAGCAGCCGACAGGGCCCAGAGACCCAGTACTTC.

The chain carries TRBV19 and TRBJ1-2; 7 nucleotides agree with TRBD1. After removal of 5 bases from V and 4 bases from J, the junction contained 4 bases not matched to a gene. The CDR3 loop spans 13 amino acids. CDR1 and CDR2 (germline): LNHDA, SQIVND (reference sequence). The CDR3 is CASSVGQVYGYTF. Here the CDR3 DNA reads TGTGCCAGTAGTGTTGGACAGGTCTATGGCTACACCTTC.

The chain employs TRBV6-5 and TRBJ1-4; 10 nucleotides agree with TRBD1. Trimming at V came to 6 bases and at J to 9 bases, leaving 10 bases not matched to a gene. Germline assignment: CDR1 MNHEY and CDR2 SVGAGI. This CDR3 has 15 amino acids. CDR3 residues: CASSYARDRGQKLFF. The DNA of the CDR3 is TGTGCCAGCAGCTACGCTAGGGACAGGGGACAAAAACTGTTTTTT.

The chain joins TRBV3-1 (or the pseudogene TRBV3-2) to TRBJ1-2; 11 bases match TRBD1. Trimming at V came to 1 base and at J to 8 bases, leaving 6 bases not matched to a gene. The CDR3 has 15 residues. Germline V lookup: CDR1 LGHDT, CDR2 YNNKEL (reference sequence). The CDR3 sequence: CASSQVGTGGRGYTF. The CDR3 DNA follows: TGTGCCAGCAGCCAAGTGGGGACAGGGGGTCGGGGCTACACCTTC.

Here the CDR3 DNA reads TGTGCCAGTAAGTTCCGGGACATTACTCAGCCCCAGCATTTT. It codes for CASKFRDITQPQHF. This chain uses TRBV19 with TRBJ1-5, with a possible D match to TRBD1 (6 bases). This CDR3 is 14 amino acids long. V lost 7 bases, J lost 6 bases, and 16 bases lay in between. Germline V gene data show CDR1 as LNHDA and CDR2 as SQIVND (reference sequence).

The gene calls are TRBV7-9 and TRBJ2-5, with 7 bases fitting TRBD2. The CDR3 totals 16 residues. The V gene end was trimmed by 3 bases and the J gene end by 5 bases; junction bases not matched to a gene: 12. CDR1 SEHNR and CDR2 FQNEAQ come from the germline V gene (reference sequence). The CDR3 DNA reads as TGTGCCAGCAGCTTCCCCAATCGACTAGCAGGGGAGACCCAGTACTTC. This codes for CASSFPNRLAGETQYF.

The gene calls are TRBV5-6 and TRBJ1-2, with 8 positions matching TRBD1. After removal of 4 bases from V and 0 bases from J, the junction contained 14 bases not matched to a gene. The CDR3 totals 18 residues. Germline loops: CDR1 SGHDT, CDR2 YYEEEE. This CDR3 reads CASSALTGDQLANYGYTF. The CDR3 DNA is TGTGCCAGCAGCGCATTGACAGGGGACCAGTTAGCTAACTATGGCTACACCTTC.

The rearrangement joins TRBV28 to TRBJ1-1; D possibly corresponds to TRBD1 (5 bases). From germline, CDR1 is MDHEN and CDR2 SYDVKM. Trimming cost V 0 bases and J 7 bases, with 15 bases left between them. The CDR3 loop spans 15 amino acids. The CDR3 sequence: CASSLWGQGPDEAFF. The CDR3 nucleotides are TGTGCCAGCAGTTTATGGGGGCAGGGCCCGGATGAAGCTTTCTTT.

The chain joins TRBV19 to TRBJ2-3; TRBD2 agrees at 12 bases. CDR3 size: 15 residues. The junction had 4 bases not matched to a gene; V was cut back by 4 bases and J by 5 bases. CDR1 is LNHDA and CDR2 is SQIVND in the germline V gene (reference sequence). The CDR3 loop is CASSTLAGGIDTQYF. CDR3 in DNA: TGTGCCAGTAGTACTCTAGCGGGAGGGATAGATACGCAGTATTTT.

Only one count was recorded for this clone. The chain couples TRBV5-5 to TRBJ2-7, with 8 bases lining up with TRBD1. With V trimmed by 1 base and J by 5 bases, 5 bases remained unmatched. The CDR3 is 14 residues long. Germline values: CDR1 SGHKS, CDR2 YYEKEE (reference sequence). The CDR3 sequence is CASSLQGASNEQYF. The CDR3 nucleotides are TGTGCCAGCAGCTTGCAGGGGGCATCCAACGAGCAGTACTTC.